Each of the 28 T cell receptor beta chains below was sequenced from the same sample in a study of cytomegalovirus exposure and HLA in healthy donors. With 60 Vbeta and 13 Jbeta primers, the PCR was carried out. Using immunoSEQ multiplex PCR, the repertoire was profiled, and TCRdb retains in-frame clones only, with some absent. The sample carries about 120,000 clones, around two thirds recorded once. Sequencing was done on a sample of PBMCs. All receptors derive from a woman between 40 and 50 years old in good health and CMV-seropositive.

The chain combines TRBV7-2 with TRBJ2-7; possible D gene TRBD2, 6 bases. Germline CDR1 is SGHTA and CDR2 is FQGNSA. The length of the CDR3 is 12 residues. V was pared by 3 bases and J by 5 bases, with 8 bases between. The CDR3 DNA is TGTGCCAGCAGCTTCGGACTAAACGAGCAGTACTTC. Protein product: CASSFGLNEQYF.

The genes are TRBV18 and TRBJ2-2; D call uncertain. V gave up 3 bases and J gave up 7 bases, with 15 bases separating them. Germline CDR1 and CDR2: KGHSH and LQKENI. This CDR3 comprises 15 residues. CDR3: CASSPLQMVGGELFF. CDR3 sequence (DNA): TGTGCCAGCTCACCTTTACAGATGGTAGGCGGGGAGCTGTTTTTT.

The rearrangement links TRBV11-1 to TRBJ2-5, with TRBD2 matching over 8 bases. V shed 3 bases and J 4 bases; nucleotides not matched to a gene: 1. Germline-derived CDR1 and CDR2 are SGHAT and FQDESV (reference sequence). The CDR3 consists of 13 residues. The CDR3 region has the DNA TGTGCCAGCAGCTTGGCGGGAGGAGAGACCCAGTACTTC. Translation gives CASSLAGGETQYF.

The chain joins TRBV5-4 to TRBJ2-3; 9 positions match TRBD2. The CDR3 contains 15 residues. Trimming took 4 bases from V and 0 from J; bases not matched to a gene: 3. CDR1 is SGHNT and CDR2 is YYREEE in the germline V gene (reference sequence). The DNA for the CDR3 is TGTGCCAGCAGCCACCTAGCGGGAAGCACAGATACGCAGTATTTT. Protein sequence: CASSHLAGSTDTQYF.

V usage is TRBV2 and J usage is TRBJ2-7; D remains unclear. This CDR3 is 15 amino acids long. The germline V gene has CDR1 SNHLY and CDR2 FYNNEI. Trimming took off 6 bases at V and 0 bases at J, with 15 bases between the two ends. CDR3 in amino acids: CASRVLAPSSYEQYF. Written as DNA, the CDR3 is TGTGCCAGCAGGGTACTCGCTCCAAGCTCCTACGAGCAGTACTTC.

This sequence joins TRBV7-8 and TRBJ1-1, with TRBD1 matching over 7 bases. CDR1 is SGHVS and CDR2 is FQNEAQ in the germline V gene. Germline trimming cut 5 bases from V and 7 bases from J; bases unmatched to any gene: 7. The CDR3 consists of 13 residues. The CDR3 here is CASSQTGQSEAFF. CDR3 DNA sequence: TGTGCCAGCAGCCAAACGGGACAGAGTGAAGCTTTCTTT.

V is TRBV4-1 and J is TRBJ2-3, with no clear D. The CDR3 has 15 residues. V was clipped by 2 bases and J by 0 bases, with 9 bases between them. Germline CDR1 is MGHRA and CDR2 is YSYEKL. The CDR3 DNA is TGCGCCAGCAGCCAAATCCGTACAAGCACAGATACGCAGTATTTT. Translated, it gives CASSQIRTSTDTQYF.

This clone came up a few times. J is TRBJ2-3 and V is TRBV6-6, with D unclear. This CDR3 contains 14 residues. In germline, CDR1 is MNHNY, CDR2 SVGAGI (reference sequence). V was cut by 8 bases and J by 1 base, with 13 bases left in between. The CDR3 loop is CASREIGGTDTQYF. CDR3 DNA sequence: TGTGCCAGCCGAGAGATCGGAGGCACAGATACGCAGTATTTT.

The chain has TRBV15 and TRBJ2-6; D perhaps matches TRBD1 (5 bases). The V and J ends lost 0 bases and 0 bases respectively, with 12 bases between them. The germline CDR1 and CDR2 sequences are LNHNV and YYDKDF (reference sequence). This CDR3 has 18 residues. This chain's CDR3 is CATSRDRDLLSGANVLTF. The CDR3 region has the DNA TGTGCCACCAGCAGAGACAGGGATCTACTCTCTGGGGCCAACGTCCTGACTTTC.

V gene TRBV9 combines with J gene TRBJ2-2; 8 nucleotides match TRBD1. Per the germline V gene, CDR1 is SGDLS and CDR2 is YYNGEE. CDR3 size: 15 residues. The junction had 7 bases not matched to a gene; V was cut back by 4 bases and J by 5 bases. The chain's CDR3 is CASSPTQGVTGELFF. For the CDR3, the DNA is TGTGCCAGCAGCCCGACACAGGGGGTTACCGGGGAGCTGTTTTTT.

In its sample, this clone was seen a few times. The rearrangement joins TRBV19 to TRBJ2-1, with TRBD2 matching over 13 bases. From germline, CDR1 is LNHDA and CDR2 SQIVND (reference sequence). The trim removed 4 bases at V and 1 base at J, leaving 7 bases unmatched. This CDR3 region has 18 residues. The DNA for the CDR3 is TGTGCCAGTAGTAGGACTAGCGGGAGCGTAGGGTCCTACAATGAGCAGTTCTTC. This sequence encodes CASSRTSGSVGSYNEQFF.

The chain carries TRBV4-3 and TRBJ2-6, with 7 bases that match TRBD2. After removal of 0 bases from V and 0 bases from J, the junction contained 5 bases not matched to a gene. Germline V gives CDR1 LGHNA, CDR2 YSLEER. The CDR3 spans 18 residues. The CDR3 sequence is CASSQELGLLSGANVLTF. CDR3 sequence (DNA): TGCGCCAGCAGCCAAGAACTGGGACTACTCTCTGGGGCCAACGTCCTGACTTTC.

In nucleotides, the CDR3 is TGTGCCAGCAGTTACTCGCGAGGGAACTATGGCTACACCTTC. Translating it yields CASSYSRGNYGYTF. The V gene is TRBV6-6, the J gene TRBJ1-2; no definite D call. The germline V gene has CDR1 MNHNY and CDR2 SVGAGI (reference sequence). The CDR3 runs to 14 residues. The V end lost 0 bases, the J end lost 2 bases, and 7 bases lay between the germline ends.

This sequence joins TRBV6-4 and TRBJ2-2; weak D call: TRBD1 (7 bases). This CDR3 comprises 15 residues. The ends were cut back, 6 bases at V and 7 bases at J, with 18 bases in the middle. Looked up from germline, CDR1 is MRHNA and CDR2 is SNTAGT. The CDR3 region has the DNA TGTGCCAGCAGGAGTGGTCAGGGGGGCCTCGGGGAGCTGTTTTTT. Amino acid sequence: CASRSGQGGLGELFF.

This clone was seen a few times. V and J are TRBV27 and TRBJ2-7; 7 bases fit TRBD1. There are 15 residues in the CDR3. Germline values: CDR1 MNHEY, CDR2 SMNVEV (reference sequence). Losses at the gene ends were 3 bases for V and 1 base for J; bases not matched to a gene: 6. The CDR3 DNA reads as TGTGCCAGCAGTTTTTCGGACAGGTTATCCTACGAGCAGTACTTC. It codes for CASSFSDRLSYEQYF.

The chain is built from TRBV9 and TRBJ1-2, with D uncertain. Germline V gene lookup returns CDR1 SGDLS and CDR2 YYNGEE. Trimming left V 0 bases short and J 7 bases short, with 16 bases between. The CDR3 consists of 15 residues. The CDR3 region has the DNA TGTGCCAGCAGCGTAGATGTCAGTGGAGGAGGTGGCTACACCTTC. Its protein product is CASSVDVSGGGGYTF.

The table lists this clone with a few counts. The genes are TRBV9 and TRBJ2-1; D is perhaps TRBD2 (5 bases). The V and J ends lost 3 bases and 6 bases respectively, with 13 bases between them. There are 14 residues in the CDR3. CDR1 and CDR2 (germline): SGDLS, YYNGEE. CDR3: CASSDGLTPNEQFF. CDR3 in DNA: TGTGCCAGCAGCGACGGACTTACCCCCAATGAGCAGTTCTTC.

The gene calls are TRBV9 and TRBJ1-3; 7 bases are shared with TRBD1. The J segment lost 0 bases and the V segment lost 0 bases, leaving 9 bases of the junction unmatched. The CDR3 spans 18 residues. Germline loops: CDR1 SGDLS, CDR2 YYNGEE. The DNA of the CDR3 is TGTGCCAGCAGCGTAGAGGGGGACAGAGCGATCTCTGGAAACACCATATATTTT. It is translated as CASSVEGDRAISGNTIYF.

This clone was observed a few times. The chain is built from TRBV7-3 and TRBJ2-1; 9 bases match TRBD2. Germline V CDR1 and CDR2: SGHTA, FQGTGA. V lost 4 bases and J lost 8; bases outside the gene matches: 12. This CDR3 spans 16 amino acids. CDR3 sequence reads: CASSSRGGSGSDEQFF. CDR3 nucleotide sequence: TGTGCCAGCAGCTCACGAGGGGGTAGCGGGAGCGATGAGCAGTTCTTC.

In this sample, this clone turned up a few times. The genes are TRBV10-3 and TRBJ2-1; 12 positions agree with TRBD2. This CDR3 has 21 amino acids. Trimming cost V 2 bases and J 8 bases; bases outside gene matches: 22. The germline CDR1 and CDR2 sequences are ENHRY and SYGVKD. This CDR3 reads CAISEVLRLAGVPLGRDEQFF. CDR3 bases: TGTGCCATCAGTGAGGTTCTAAGACTAGCGGGAGTTCCCCTCGGGCGTGATGAGCAGTTCTTC.

About this clone itself: One junction end disagrees with the germline gene, perhaps due to a read error. This sequence joins TRBV7-9 and TRBJ2-1; D may be TRBD1 (6 bases). There are 12 residues in the CDR3. The germline CDR1 and CDR2 sequences are SEHNR and FQNEAQ (reference sequence). The chain's CDR3 is CSSSLGQNEQFF. The CDR3 DNA sequence: TGTTCCAGCAGCCTTGGACAGAATGAGCAGTTCTTC.

The rearrangement uses TRBV4-1 and TRBJ2-5; 10 nucleotides align to TRBD2. The V segment lost 0 bases and the J segment 2 bases; nucleotides outside the gene matches: 6. This CDR3 is built from 17 residues. Per the germline V gene, CDR1 is MGHRA and CDR2 is YSYEKL. CDR3: CASSQDPTSGDQETQYF. DNA for the CDR3: TGCGCCAGCAGCCAAGATCCAACTAGCGGGGATCAAGAGACCCAGTACTTC.

This clone appeared a few times. The chain recombines TRBV4-1 with TRBJ2-3; 11 bases align to TRBD2. CDR3 length equals 20 residues. Trimming removed 1 base from V and 0 bases from J; junction bases left unmatched: 12. Germline CDR1 MGHRA, CDR2 YSYEKL. In nucleotides, the CDR3 is TGCGCCAGCAGCCAAGGTCTCTCTGGGCTAGCGGGAGGCAGCACAGATACGCAGTATTTT. Its translation: CASSQGLSGLAGGSTDTQYF.

This clone showed up just once. The CDR3 loop reads CASSLGHNTEAFF. The CDR3 nucleotides read TGTGCCAGCAGCTTGGGACACAACACTGAAGCTTTCTTT. The V call is TRBV11-3, the J call TRBJ1-1, with D tentatively TRBD1 (6 bases). Germline V gives CDR1 SGHNT, CDR2 YENEEA. CDR3 length: 13 amino acids. The germline V and J ends were trimmed by 3 bases and 2 bases, with 7 bases remaining between them.

The genes are TRBV9 and TRBJ2-7; 7 bases are shared with TRBD1. After removal of 2 bases from V and 5 bases from J, the junction contained 7 bases not matched to a gene. This CDR3 has 14 amino acids. Germline V gene sequence: CDR1 SGDLS, CDR2 YYNGEE. This chain's CDR3 is CASSVSGTVHEQYF. Here the CDR3 DNA reads TGTGCCAGCAGCGTGTCCGGGACAGTACACGAGCAGTACTTC.

This clone has more than one count but fewer than ten. The chain uses TRBV6-5 and TRBJ2-7, with D tentatively TRBD1 (5 bases). This CDR3 spans 13 amino acids. V dropped 2 bases and J dropped 2 bases, with 7 bases sitting between them. Germline values: CDR1 MNHEY, CDR2 SVGAGI. CDR3 residues: CASSYDRTYEQYF. The CDR3 nucleotides are TGTGCCAGCAGTTACGACAGAACCTACGAGCAGTACTTC.

J is TRBJ1-2 and V is TRBV29-1; 7 positions agree with TRBD1. J lost 4 bases, V lost 8 bases, and 7 bases had no gene match. The length of the CDR3 is 12 residues. The V gene's germline CDR1 is SQVTM and CDR2 ANQGSEA. The CDR3, as DNA: TGCAGCTCAACAGGGGTGGGCTATGGCTACACCTTC. Translation: CSSTGVGYGYTF. Variable domain in full (rest from reference TRBV29-1 and TRBJ1-2): SAVISQKPSRDICQRGTSLTIQCQVDSQVTMMFWYRQQPGQSLTLIATANQGSEATYESGFVIDKFPISRPNLTFSTLTVSNMSPEDSSIYLCSSTGVGYGYTFGSGTRLTVV.

The CDR3 reads CASSLRSAGPSTDTQYF. DNA of the CDR3: TGTGCCAGCAGCTTAAGGTCAGCGGGGCCCTCCACAGATACGCAGTATTTT. V usage is TRBV11-3 and J usage is TRBJ2-3, with 7 positions matching TRBD2. CDR1 is SGHNT, CDR2 YENEEA, per germline. The length of the CDR3 is 17 residues. Germline trimming cut 2 bases from V and 2 bases from J; bases unmatched to any gene: 10.